This T cell receptor (beta chain) was recorded in a study of blood T cell repertoires in COVID-19. Sequenced by immunoSEQ multiplex PCR; TCRdb stores in-frame clones only, minus some. The sample has some 85,000 clones, about 77% seen once; the top ten hold approximately 6.3%. One Seattle source followed patients from active infection through their disease course. This receptor was taken from a man in his 70s with COVID-19, enrolled during active disease. Material for sequencing was peripheral blood.

The CDR3 protein is CASSLGTSGRNEQFF. As DNA, the CDR3 is TGTGCCAGCAGCTTAGGGACTAGCGGGAGAAATGAGCAGTTCTTC. The chain joins TRBV7-2 to TRBJ2-1; TRBD2 matches at 13 bases. The germline V gene has CDR1 SGHTA and CDR2 FQGNSA. The CDR3 contains 15 residues. The V gene end was trimmed by 1 base and the J gene end by 7 bases; junction bases not matched to a gene: 1.